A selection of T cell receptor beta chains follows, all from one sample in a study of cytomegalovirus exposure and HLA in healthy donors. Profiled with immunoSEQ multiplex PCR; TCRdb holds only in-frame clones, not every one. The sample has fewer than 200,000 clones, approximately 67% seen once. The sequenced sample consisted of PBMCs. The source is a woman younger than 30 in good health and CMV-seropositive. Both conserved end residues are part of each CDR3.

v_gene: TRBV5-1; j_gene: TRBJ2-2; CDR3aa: CASSLGPQGNGELFF
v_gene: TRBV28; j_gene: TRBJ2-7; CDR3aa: CASRKPTGGKDEQYF
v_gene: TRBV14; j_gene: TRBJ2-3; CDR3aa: CASRPLLDRTASTDTQYF
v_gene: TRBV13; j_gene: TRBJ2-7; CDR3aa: CASSLGRDSYSYEQYF
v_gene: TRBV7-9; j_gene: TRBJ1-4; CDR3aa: CASSSTDRGGEKLFF
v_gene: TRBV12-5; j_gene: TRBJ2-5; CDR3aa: CASGLVPGLGMETQYF
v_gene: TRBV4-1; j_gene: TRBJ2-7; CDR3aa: CASKGQPSAEQYF
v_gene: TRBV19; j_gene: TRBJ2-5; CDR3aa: CASSVGGRETQYF
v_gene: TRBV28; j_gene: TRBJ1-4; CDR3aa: CASQSPQGREKLFF
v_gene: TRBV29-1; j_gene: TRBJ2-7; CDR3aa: CSAGEMGGSYEQYF
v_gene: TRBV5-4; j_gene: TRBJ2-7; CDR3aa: CASTKAGVPYEQYF
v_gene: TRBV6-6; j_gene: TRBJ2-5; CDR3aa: CASSYSRGGETQYF
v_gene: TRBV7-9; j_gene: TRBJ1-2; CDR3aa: CASSLPIWTGGAGGGYTF
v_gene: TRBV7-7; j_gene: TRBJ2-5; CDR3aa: CASSLESGGGLRETQYF
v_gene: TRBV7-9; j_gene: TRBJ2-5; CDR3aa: CASSLAGGAETQYF
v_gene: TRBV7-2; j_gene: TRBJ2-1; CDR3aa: CASSSGTNPYNEQFF
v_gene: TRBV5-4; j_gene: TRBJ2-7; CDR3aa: CASSHGSSYEQYF
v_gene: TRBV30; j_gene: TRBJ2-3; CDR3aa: CAWSATSSTQYF
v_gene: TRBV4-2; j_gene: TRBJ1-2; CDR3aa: CASSPGLDYGYTF
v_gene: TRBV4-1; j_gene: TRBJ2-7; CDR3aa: CASSQERDYSIYEQYF
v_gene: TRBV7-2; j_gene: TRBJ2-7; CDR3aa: CASSFGRRNQNYEQYF
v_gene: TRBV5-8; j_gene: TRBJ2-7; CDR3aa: CASSLFGRTYEQYF
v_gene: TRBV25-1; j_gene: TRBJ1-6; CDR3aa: CASSDSIQGLHKSPLHF
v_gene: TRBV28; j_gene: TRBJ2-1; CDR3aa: CASNSGRAITSKNEQFF
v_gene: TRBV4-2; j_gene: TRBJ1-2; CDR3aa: CASSSRGQMTGYTF
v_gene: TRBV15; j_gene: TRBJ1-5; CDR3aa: CATKMEGLSNQPQHF
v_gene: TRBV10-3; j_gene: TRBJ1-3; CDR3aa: CAISGQADTIYF
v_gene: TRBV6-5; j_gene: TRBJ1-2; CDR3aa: CASSFVRAFNYGYTF